The 9 T cell receptor beta chains in this list originate from one sample, sequenced in a study of blood T cell repertoires in COVID-19. Profiled with immunoSEQ multiplex PCR; TCRdb holds only in-frame clones, not every one. The sample consists of 200,000 to 250,000 clones, about 80% of them appearing once. Sequencing input: peripheral blood. All receptors derive from a woman aged 60-75 years with acute or convalescent COVID-19.

The chain joins TRBV18 to TRBJ2-1; D is unresolved. Trimming removed 6 bases from V and 8 bases from J, with 11 bases in between. Germline V gene sequence: CDR1 KGHSH, CDR2 LQKENI. The CDR3 contains 12 residues. The CDR3 DNA reads TGTGCCAGCTCCCCGGGTTGGGATGAGCAGTTCTTC. Protein: CASSPGWDEQFF.

J is TRBJ1-2 and V is TRBV3-1 (or the pseudogene TRBV3-2); D may be TRBD1 (5 bases). Trimming cost V 0 bases and J 5 bases, with 10 bases left between them. The germline CDR1 and CDR2 sequences are LGHDT and YNNKEL (reference sequence). The CDR3 is made up of 14 amino acids. This CDR3 is CASSQEGQMYGYTF. The CDR3 bases are TGTGCCAGCAGCCAAGAGGGGCAGATGTATGGCTACACCTTC.

The V call is TRBV19, the J call TRBJ1-2, with TRBD1 identical over 7 bases. Germline CDR1 reads LNHDA; CDR2 reads SQIVND (reference sequence). The CDR3 covers 12 residues. V shed 8 bases, J shed 4 bases, and the junction held 4 bases outside the gene matches. The CDR3 protein is CASSDRAYGYTF. For the CDR3, the DNA is TGTGCCAGTTCAGACAGGGCCTATGGCTACACCTTC.

The chain joins TRBV4-3 to TRBJ2-3, with TRBD1 matching over 7 bases. Trimming removed 1 base from V and 3 bases from J; junction bases left unmatched: 4. Germline V gives CDR1 LGHNA, CDR2 YSLEER. This CDR3 contains 15 residues. The CDR3 coding sequence is TGCGCCAGCAGCCAAGGCAGGGGGAATACAGATACGCAGTATTTT. This translates into CASSQGRGNTDTQYF.

This clone showed up just a few times. This chain uses TRBV11-3 with TRBJ2-2; possibly TRBD1 for D (6 bases). The CDR3 extends over 15 amino acids. Trimming took 0 bases from V and 4 from J, leaving 9 bases between them. Per germline, CDR1 SGHNT and CDR2 YENEEA. The CDR3 DNA follows: TGTGCCAGCAGCTTAGACCCCAGGGGCACCGGGGAGCTGTTTTTT. Residues: CASSLDPRGTGELFF.

The rearrangement joins TRBV12-5 to TRBJ1-2, with 10 bases aligning to TRBD1. The trim removed 7 bases at V and 3 bases at J, leaving 8 bases unmatched. This CDR3 region has 15 residues. Per germline, CDR1 LGHNT and CDR2 FRNRAP. CDR3 sequence: CASAPPGTGDYGYTF. CDR3 sequence (DNA): TGTGCTAGTGCCCCCCCCGGGACAGGGGACTATGGCTACACCTTC.

The chain is built from TRBV6-2 or TRBV6-3 and TRBJ1-2; 8 bases map to TRBD1. Losses at the gene ends were 6 bases for V and 7 bases for J; bases not matched to a gene: 13. CDR3 size: 15 residues. From germline, CDR1 is MNHEY and CDR2 SVGEGT. CDR3 in amino acids: CASRYRDRQLGGYTF. The CDR3 bases are TGTGCCAGCAGGTACCGGGACAGGCAACTTGGTGGCTACACCTTC.

The gene calls are TRBV5-4 and TRBJ2-5; D might be TRBD1 (5 bases). This CDR3 region has 15 residues. The germline CDR1 and CDR2 sequences are SGHNT and YYREEE (reference sequence). The V gene lost 4 bases and the J gene lost 0 bases, with 13 bases spanning the gap. The CDR3 loop is CASSPKRGDQETQYF. The CDR3, as DNA: TGTGCCAGCAGCCCCAAAAGGGGTGACCAAGAGACCCAGTACTTC.

The chain carries TRBV6-5 and TRBJ2-4; the D gene is possibly TRBD2 (5 bases). V lost 8 bases, J lost 5 bases, and 16 bases lay in between. CDR1 is MNHEY and CDR2 is SVGAGI in the germline V gene. The CDR3 contains 14 residues. The CDR3 nucleotides read TGTGCCAGCCGTTCGACCACCGGGGAAAACATTCAGTACTTC. It encodes CASRSTTGENIQYF.